The 12 T cell receptor beta chains below all came from one sample that was sequenced in a study of radiotherapy plus CTLA-4 blockade in lung cancer. Here immunoSEQ multiplex PCR was the method, and the copy in TCRdb shows in-frame clones only, minus some. The sample includes roughly 90,000 clones, 72% of them seen just once. The source was peripheral blood, collected from a patient treated with radiotherapy plus ipilimumab. The origin of the receptors is a human donor with non-small cell lung cancer that progressed on radiotherapy plus ipilimumab.

This clone has only one observation. This sequence joins TRBV15 and TRBJ2-7; 9 nucleotides agree with TRBD1. Looked up from germline, CDR1 is LNHNV and CDR2 is YYDKDF (reference sequence). Trimming took 3 bases from V and 5 from J; bases not matched to a gene: 14. The CDR3 is 17 residues long. The CDR3: CATSSLPPGQGVDEQYF. DNA of the CDR3: TGTGCCACCAGCAGTCTGCCTCCGGGACAGGGAGTGGACGAGCAGTACTTC.

The J gene is TRBJ2-7, the V gene TRBV29-1, with 7 bases aligning to TRBD2. Germline lookup yields CDR1 SQVTM and CDR2 ANQGSEA. CDR3 size: 14 residues. V gave up 3 bases and J gave up 4 bases; unmatched junction bases: 9. In nucleotides, the CDR3 is TGCAGCGTTGAGGCCCGGGCCGGGGGGTACGAGCAGTACTTC. It is translated as CSVEARAGGYEQYF.

V usage is TRBV9 and J usage is TRBJ2-3; possible D gene TRBD1, 5 bases. The germline V gene encodes CDR1 SGDLS and CDR2 YYNGEE. This CDR3 has 16 amino acids. Trimming removed 3 bases at V and 6 bases at J, with 20 bases between. CDR3 nucleotide sequence: TGTGCCAGCAGCGCGCCCCGGACACAGCAGGAGGATACGCAGTATTTT. Protein product: CASSAPRTQQEDTQYF.

This clone showed up just a few times. V usage is TRBV18 and J usage is TRBJ2-5; TRBD1 or TRBD2 may be the D gene (5 bases each). The CDR3 length is 14 residues. The V and J ends lost 4 bases and 1 base respectively, with 10 bases between them. Germline assignment: CDR1 KGHSH and CDR2 LQKENI. DNA for the CDR3: TGTGCCAGCTCACTGGGACGTTTCCAAGAGACCCAGTACTTC. Protein product: CASSLGRFQETQYF. The full variable domain, completed using reference TRBV18 and TRBJ2-5, is NAGVMQNPRHLVRRRGQEARLRCSPMKGHSHVYWYRQLPEEGLKFMVYLQKENIIDESGMPKERFSAEFPKEGPSILRIQQVVRGDSAAYFCASSLGRFQETQYFGPGTRLLVL.

A single count supports this clone. This chain links TRBV30 with TRBJ1-1, with D unresolved. CDR3 length equals 12 residues. V was shortened by 6 bases and J by 2 bases, with 10 bases between the two germline ends. CDR1 GTSNPN and CDR2 SVGIG come from the germline V gene (reference sequence). The CDR3 DNA follows: TGTGCCTGCCGGAAAGGTAACACTGAAGCTTTCTTT. This translates into CACRKGNTEAFF.

The V gene is TRBV5-6, the J gene TRBJ2-7; D gene uncertain. The CDR3 runs to 13 residues. The V end lost 0 bases, the J end lost 1 base, and 5 bases lay between the germline ends. CDR1 and CDR2 (germline): SGHDT, YYEEEE. The CDR3 reads CASSLGQSYEQYF. CDR3 DNA sequence: TGTGCCAGCAGCTTGGGTCAGTCCTACGAGCAGTACTTC.

Concerning this clone: The sample has other DNA sequences that encode this CDR3 too. The chain is built from TRBV9 and TRBJ2-3; TRBD2 is a possible D gene (5 bases). Germline V gene lookup returns CDR1 SGDLS and CDR2 YYNGEE. Deletions cut 0 bases from V and 0 bases from J, with 8 bases between. The CDR3 is made up of 15 amino acids. CDR3 DNA sequence: TGTGCCAGCAGCGTAGGGGAGCCTAGCACAGATACGCAGTATTTT. This codes for CASSVGEPSTDTQYF.

In its sample, this clone was seen once. The chain combines TRBV6-1 with TRBJ1-2; 7 bases fit TRBD1. The germline V gene has CDR1 MNHNS and CDR2 SASEGT. J lost 1 base, V lost 4 bases, and 0 bases had no gene match. The CDR3 covers 13 residues. CDR3 protein: CASSGQGNYGYTF. In nucleotides, the CDR3 is TGTGCCAGCAGTGGACAGGGTAACTATGGCTACACCTTC.

This clone has more than one count but fewer than ten. The chain employs TRBV7-8 and TRBJ1-2, with D unresolved. V lost 2 bases, J lost 5 bases, and 15 bases lay in between. Germline values: CDR1 SGHVS, CDR2 FQNEAQ. The CDR3 is 15 amino acids. CDR3 nucleotides: TGTGCCAGCAGCTTAATGAGCGTGGCAGCGTATGGCTACACCTTC. It translates to CASSLMSVAAYGYTF.

The genes are TRBV27 and TRBJ1-3; D gene unclear. Germline V gene lookup returns CDR1 MNHEY and CDR2 SMNVEV (reference sequence). Trimming cost V 0 bases and J 0 bases, with 9 bases left between them. The CDR3 extends over 16 amino acids. The DNA for the CDR3 is TGTGCCAGCAGTTTATCGATCCCCAGCTCTGGAAACACCATATATTTT. Amino acid sequence: CASSLSIPSSGNTIYF.

The V gene is TRBV6-6, the J gene TRBJ2-1, with 7 bases that match TRBD2. This CDR3 is built from 16 residues. Germline lookup yields CDR1 MNHNY and CDR2 SVGAGI (reference sequence). After removal of 7 bases from V and 5 bases from J, the junction contained 14 bases not matched to a gene. This CDR3 reads CASTPAAGVGDNEQFF. In nucleotides, the CDR3 is TGTGCCAGCACCCCCGCCGCGGGAGTTGGAGACAATGAGCAGTTCTTC.

The V and J genes are TRBV5-1 and TRBJ1-1; 10 nucleotides line up with TRBD1. The length of the CDR3 is 16 residues. The germline gives CDR1 SGHRS, CDR2 YFSETQ. Unmatched junction bases numbered 8, after V lost 0 bases and J lost 6 bases. CDR3 in DNA: TGCGCCAGCAGCTTGGGACAGGGGGCTAGAGGGGCTGAAGCTTTCTTT. Translating it yields CASSLGQGARGAEAFF.